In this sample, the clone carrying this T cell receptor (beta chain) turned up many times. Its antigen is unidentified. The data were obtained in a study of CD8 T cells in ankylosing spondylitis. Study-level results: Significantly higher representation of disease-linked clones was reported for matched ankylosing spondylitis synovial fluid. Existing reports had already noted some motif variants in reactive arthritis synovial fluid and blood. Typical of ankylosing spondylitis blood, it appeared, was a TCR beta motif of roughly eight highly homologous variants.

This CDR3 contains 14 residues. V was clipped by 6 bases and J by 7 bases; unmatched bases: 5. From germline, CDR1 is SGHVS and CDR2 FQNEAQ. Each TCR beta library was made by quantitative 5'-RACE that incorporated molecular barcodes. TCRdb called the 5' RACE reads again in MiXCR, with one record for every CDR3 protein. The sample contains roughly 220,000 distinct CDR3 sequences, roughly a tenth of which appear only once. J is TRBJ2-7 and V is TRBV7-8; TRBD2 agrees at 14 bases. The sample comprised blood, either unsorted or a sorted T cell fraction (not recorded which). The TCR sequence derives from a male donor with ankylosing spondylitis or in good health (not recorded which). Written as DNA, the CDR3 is TGTGCCAGCAGTTCCGGGACTAGCGGGGGAGAGCAGTACTTC. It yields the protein CASSSGTSGGEQYF.